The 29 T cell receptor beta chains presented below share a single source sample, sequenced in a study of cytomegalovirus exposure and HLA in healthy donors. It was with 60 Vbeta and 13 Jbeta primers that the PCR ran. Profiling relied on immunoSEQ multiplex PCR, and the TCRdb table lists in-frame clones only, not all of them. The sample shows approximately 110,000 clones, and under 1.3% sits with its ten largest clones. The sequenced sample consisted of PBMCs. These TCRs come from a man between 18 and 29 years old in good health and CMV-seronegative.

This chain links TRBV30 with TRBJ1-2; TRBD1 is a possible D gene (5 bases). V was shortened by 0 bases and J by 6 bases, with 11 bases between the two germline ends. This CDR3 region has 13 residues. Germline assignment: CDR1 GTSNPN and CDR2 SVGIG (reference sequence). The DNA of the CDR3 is TGTGCCTGGAGTGTTAGTCAGGGAAATGGCTACACCTTC. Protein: CAWSVSQGNGYTF.

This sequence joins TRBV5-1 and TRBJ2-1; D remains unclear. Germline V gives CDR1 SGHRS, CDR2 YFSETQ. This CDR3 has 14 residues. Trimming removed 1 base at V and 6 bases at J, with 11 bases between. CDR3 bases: TGCGCCAGCAGCTTGCCAGGCCTAAGCAATGAGCAGTTCTTC. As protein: CASSLPGLSNEQFF.

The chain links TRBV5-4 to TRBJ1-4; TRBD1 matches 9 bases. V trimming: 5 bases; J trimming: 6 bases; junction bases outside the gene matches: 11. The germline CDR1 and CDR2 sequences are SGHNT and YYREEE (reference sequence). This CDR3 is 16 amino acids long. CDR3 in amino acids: CASSTDPGQGDEKLFF. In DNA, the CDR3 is TGTGCCAGCAGTACGGATCCGGGACAGGGTGATGAAAAACTGTTTTTT.

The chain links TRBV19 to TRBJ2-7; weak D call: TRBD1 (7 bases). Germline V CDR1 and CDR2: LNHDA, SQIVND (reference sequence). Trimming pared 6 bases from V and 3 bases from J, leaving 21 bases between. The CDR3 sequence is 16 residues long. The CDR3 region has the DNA TGTGCCAGTAGGCAGGGGGGCGCGGGCGAATACTACGAGCAGTACTTC. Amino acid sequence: CASRQGGAGEYYEQYF.

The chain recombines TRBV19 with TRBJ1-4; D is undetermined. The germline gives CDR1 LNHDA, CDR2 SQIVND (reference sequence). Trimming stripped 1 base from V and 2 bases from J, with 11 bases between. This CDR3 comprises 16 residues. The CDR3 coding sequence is TGTGCCAGTAGTATAGGCACGGGGTTGACTAATGAAAAACTGTTTTTT. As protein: CASSIGTGLTNEKLFF.

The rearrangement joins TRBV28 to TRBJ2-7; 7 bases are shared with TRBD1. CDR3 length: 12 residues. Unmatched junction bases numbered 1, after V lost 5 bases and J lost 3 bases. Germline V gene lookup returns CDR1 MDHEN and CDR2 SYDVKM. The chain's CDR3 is CASSTGVYEQYF. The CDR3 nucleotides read TGTGCCAGCAGTACAGGGGTCTACGAGCAGTACTTC.

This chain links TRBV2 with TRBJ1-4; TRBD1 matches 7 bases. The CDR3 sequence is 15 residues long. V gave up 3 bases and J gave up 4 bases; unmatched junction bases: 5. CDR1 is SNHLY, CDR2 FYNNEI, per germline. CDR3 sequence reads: CASSDRQGFNEKLFF. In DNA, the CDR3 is TGTGCCAGCAGTGATAGACAGGGTTTTAATGAAAAACTGTTTTTT.

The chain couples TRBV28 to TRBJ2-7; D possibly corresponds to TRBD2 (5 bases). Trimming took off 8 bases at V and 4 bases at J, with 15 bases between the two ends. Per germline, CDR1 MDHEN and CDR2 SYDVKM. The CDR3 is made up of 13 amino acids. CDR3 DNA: TGTGCCAGCCGGTACCCGGGGTTGTACGAGCAGTACTTC. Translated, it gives CASRYPGLYEQYF.

CDR3 sequence: CASREGGSYSYNEQFF. The CDR3 DNA follows: TGTGCCAGCCGGGAGGGGGGTAGCTACTCCTACAATGAGCAGTTCTTC. This chain joins TRBV5-5 and TRBJ2-1; TRBD2 matches at 8 bases. CDR3 length: 16 residues. Germline CDR1 reads SGHKS; CDR2 reads YYEKEE (reference sequence). V dropped 7 bases and J dropped 0; count of bases not matched to a gene: 9.

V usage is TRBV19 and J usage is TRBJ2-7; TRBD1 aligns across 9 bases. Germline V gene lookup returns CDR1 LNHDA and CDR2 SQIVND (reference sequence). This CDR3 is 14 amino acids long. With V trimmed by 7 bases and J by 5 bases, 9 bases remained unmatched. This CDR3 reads CASNNRGRNNEQYF. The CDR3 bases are TGTGCCAGTAACAACAGGGGGCGGAATAACGAGCAGTACTTC.

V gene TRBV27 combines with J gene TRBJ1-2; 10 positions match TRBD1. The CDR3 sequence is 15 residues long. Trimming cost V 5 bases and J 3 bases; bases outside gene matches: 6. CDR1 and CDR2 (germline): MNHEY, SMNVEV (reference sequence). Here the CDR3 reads CASSDRGRVDYGYTF. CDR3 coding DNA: TGTGCCAGCAGTGACAGGGGGCGCGTTGACTATGGCTACACCTTC.

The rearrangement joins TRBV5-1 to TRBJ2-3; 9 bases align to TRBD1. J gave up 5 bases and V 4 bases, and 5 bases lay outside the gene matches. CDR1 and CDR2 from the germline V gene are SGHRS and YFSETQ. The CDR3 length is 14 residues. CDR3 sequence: CASSTGQGKDTQYF. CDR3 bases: TGCGCCAGCAGCACGGGACAGGGAAAAGATACGCAGTATTTT. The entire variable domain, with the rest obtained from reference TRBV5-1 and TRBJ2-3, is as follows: KAGVTQTPRYLIKTRGQQVTLSCSPISGHRSVSWYQQTPGQGLQFLFEYFSETQRNKGNFPGRFSGRQFSNSRSEMNVSTLELGDSALYLCASSTGQGKDTQYFGPGTRLTVL.

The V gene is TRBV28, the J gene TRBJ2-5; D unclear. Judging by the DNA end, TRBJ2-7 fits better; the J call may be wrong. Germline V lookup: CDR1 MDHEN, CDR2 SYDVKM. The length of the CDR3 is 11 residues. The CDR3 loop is CASSSNPEQYF. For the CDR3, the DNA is TGTGCCAGCAGTTCAAACCCCGAGCAGTACTTC.

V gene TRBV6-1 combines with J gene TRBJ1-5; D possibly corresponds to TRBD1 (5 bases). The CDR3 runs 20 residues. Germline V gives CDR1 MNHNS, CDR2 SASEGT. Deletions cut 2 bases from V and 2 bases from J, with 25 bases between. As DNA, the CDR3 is TGTGCCAGCAGTGAAAGGGGCAGAAGCGTTCAGGGTGGACGCAATCAGCCCCAGCATTTT. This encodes CASSERGRSVQGGRNQPQHF.

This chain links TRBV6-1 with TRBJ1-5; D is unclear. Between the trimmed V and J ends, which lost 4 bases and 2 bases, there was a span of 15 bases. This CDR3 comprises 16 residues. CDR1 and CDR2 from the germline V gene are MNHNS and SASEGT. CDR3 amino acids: CASSVALGWGNQPQHF. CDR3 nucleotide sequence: TGTGCCAGCAGTGTCGCGCTAGGTTGGGGCAATCAGCCCCAGCATTTT.

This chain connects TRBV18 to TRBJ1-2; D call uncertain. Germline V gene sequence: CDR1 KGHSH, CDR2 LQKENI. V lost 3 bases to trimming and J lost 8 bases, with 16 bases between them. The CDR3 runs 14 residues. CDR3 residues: CASSPMEGGYGYTF. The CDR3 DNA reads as TGTGCCAGCTCACCGATGGAGGGTGGGTACGGCTACACCTTC.

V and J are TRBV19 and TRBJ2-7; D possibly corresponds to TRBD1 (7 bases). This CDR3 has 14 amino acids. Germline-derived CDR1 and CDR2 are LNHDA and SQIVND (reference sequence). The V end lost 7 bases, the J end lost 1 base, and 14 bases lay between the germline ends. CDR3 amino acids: CASNNAGQSYEQYF. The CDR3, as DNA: TGTGCCAGTAACAATGCGGGACAGTCCTACGAGCAGTACTTC.

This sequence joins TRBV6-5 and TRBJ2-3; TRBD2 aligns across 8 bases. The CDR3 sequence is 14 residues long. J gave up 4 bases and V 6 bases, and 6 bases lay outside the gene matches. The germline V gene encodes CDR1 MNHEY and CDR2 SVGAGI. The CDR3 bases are TGTGCCAGCAGGTCAGGACTAGCTTCAGATACGCAGTATTTT. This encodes CASRSGLASDTQYF.

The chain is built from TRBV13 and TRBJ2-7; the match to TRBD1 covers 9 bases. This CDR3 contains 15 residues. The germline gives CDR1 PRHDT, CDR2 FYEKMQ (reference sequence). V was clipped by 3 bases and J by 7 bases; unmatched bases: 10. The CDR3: CASSFSPGQGREQYF. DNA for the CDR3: TGTGCCAGCAGCTTTAGCCCGGGACAGGGAAGAGAGCAGTACTTC.

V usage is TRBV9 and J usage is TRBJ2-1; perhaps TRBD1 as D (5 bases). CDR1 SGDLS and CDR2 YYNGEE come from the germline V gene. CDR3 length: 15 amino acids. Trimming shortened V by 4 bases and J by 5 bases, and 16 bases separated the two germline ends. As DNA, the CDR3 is TGTGCCAGCAGCCTAAGGGGCGGAGAACACAATGAGCAGTTCTTC. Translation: CASSLRGGEHNEQFF.

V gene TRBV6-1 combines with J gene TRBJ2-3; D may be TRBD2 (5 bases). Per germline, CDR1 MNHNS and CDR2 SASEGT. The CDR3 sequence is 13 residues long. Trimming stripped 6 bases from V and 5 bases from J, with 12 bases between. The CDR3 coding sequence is TGTGCCAGCAGAATCGGGGTTGGAGATACGCAGTATTTT. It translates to CASRIGVGDTQYF.

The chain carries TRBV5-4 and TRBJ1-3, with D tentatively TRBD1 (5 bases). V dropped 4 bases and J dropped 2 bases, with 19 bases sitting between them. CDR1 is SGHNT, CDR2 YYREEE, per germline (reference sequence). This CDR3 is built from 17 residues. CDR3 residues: CASSPGRDRGTGNTIYF. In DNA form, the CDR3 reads TGTGCCAGCAGCCCGGGTCGGGACCGGGGGACTGGAAACACCATATATTTT.

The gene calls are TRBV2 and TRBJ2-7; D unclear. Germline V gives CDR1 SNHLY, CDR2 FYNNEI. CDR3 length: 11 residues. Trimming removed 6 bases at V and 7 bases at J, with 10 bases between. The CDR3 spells CASRAVWEQYF. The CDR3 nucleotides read TGTGCCAGCAGGGCCGTCTGGGAGCAGTACTTC.

CDR3 nucleotides: TGTGCCAGCAGCCAAAGGCTAGCTAGAGTCCCAGCAGATACGCAGTATTTT. This encodes CASSQRLARVPADTQYF. The V and J genes are TRBV4-2 and TRBJ2-3, with D perhaps TRBD2 (5 bases). Per germline, CDR1 LGHNA and CDR2 YNFKEQ. V was pared by 2 bases and J by 4 bases, with 19 bases between. There are 17 residues in the CDR3.

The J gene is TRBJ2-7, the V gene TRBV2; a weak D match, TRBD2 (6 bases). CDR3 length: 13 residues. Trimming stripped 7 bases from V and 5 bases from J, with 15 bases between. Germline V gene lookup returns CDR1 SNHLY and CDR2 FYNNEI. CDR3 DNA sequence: TGTGCCAGCACCCTCGGACTACGACACGAGCAGTACTTC. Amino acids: CASTLGLRHEQYF.

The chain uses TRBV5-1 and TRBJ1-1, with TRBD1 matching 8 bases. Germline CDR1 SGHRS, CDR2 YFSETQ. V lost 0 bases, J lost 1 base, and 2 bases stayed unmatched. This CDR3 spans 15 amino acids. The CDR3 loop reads CASSLAGTGNTEAFF. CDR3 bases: TGCGCCAGCAGCTTGGCGGGGACAGGGAACACTGAAGCTTTCTTT. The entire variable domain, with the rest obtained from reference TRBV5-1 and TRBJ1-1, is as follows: KAGVTQTPRYLIKTRGQQVTLSCSPISGHRSVSWYQQTPGQGLQFLFEYFSETQRNKGNFPGRFSGRQFSNSRSEMNVSTLELGDSALYLCASSLAGTGNTEAFFGQGTRLTVV.

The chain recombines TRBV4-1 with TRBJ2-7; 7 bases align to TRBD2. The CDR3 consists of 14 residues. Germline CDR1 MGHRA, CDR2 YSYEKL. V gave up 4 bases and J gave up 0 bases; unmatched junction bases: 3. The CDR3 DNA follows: TGCGCCAGCAGCCTCCGGGACTACTCCTACGAGCAGTACTTC. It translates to CASSLRDYSYEQYF.

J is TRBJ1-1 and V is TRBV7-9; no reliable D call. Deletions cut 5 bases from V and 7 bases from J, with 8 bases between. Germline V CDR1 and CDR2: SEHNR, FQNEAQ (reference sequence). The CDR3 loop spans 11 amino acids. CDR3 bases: TGTGCCAGCAGCCAGTCAAGTGAAGCTTTCTTT. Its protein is CASSQSSEAFF. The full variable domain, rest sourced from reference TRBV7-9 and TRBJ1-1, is DTGVSQNPRHKITKRGQNVTFRCDPISEHNRLYWYRQTLGQGPEFLTYFQNEAQLEKSRLLSDRFSAERPKGSFSTLEIQRTEQGDSAMYLCASSQSSEAFFGQGTRLTVV.

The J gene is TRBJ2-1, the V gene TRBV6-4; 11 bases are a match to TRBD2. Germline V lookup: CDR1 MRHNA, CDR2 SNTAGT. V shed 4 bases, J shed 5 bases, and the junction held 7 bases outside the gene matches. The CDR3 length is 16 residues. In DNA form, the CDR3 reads TGTGCCAGCAGTGGGACTAGCGGGTTAGGTAACAATGAGCAGTTCTTC. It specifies CASSGTSGLGNNEQFF.